The entry below describes one TCR beta chain. PCR involved 60 Vbeta and 13 Jbeta primers. Only in-frame clones appear in the TCRdb table, and some are missing; sequencing was by immunoSEQ multiplex PCR. This repertoire comprises roughly 80,000 clones; its ten largest clones make up roughly 15%. Germline V gene lookup returns CDR1 MDHEN and CDR2 SYDVKM. CDR3 size: 21 residues. The V and J ends lost 3 bases and 1 base, in that order; junction bases with no gene match: 17. These data originate in a study of cytomegalovirus exposure and HLA in healthy donors. The sample comprised PBMCs. The sequence came from a man in his fifties in good health and CMV-seropositive. The genes are TRBV28 and TRBJ2-5; 13 bases are a match to TRBD2. In DNA form, the CDR3 reads TGTGCCAGCAGTTTTTGGATGGGTAAGGGACTAGCGGGATCCCTCCAAGAGACCCAGTACTTC. It encodes CASSFWMGKGLAGSLQETQYF.